This is a list of T cell receptor beta chains from one sample in a study of identical twins. TCRdb re-called the 5' RACE reads with MiXCR, one entry per CDR3 protein. The data hold fewer than 500,000 distinct CDR3 sequences, with 20% to 25% observed a single time. In addition, the sample was reused for a study of T cells expressing NK-cell markers.

Sequenced input: CD4+ T cells sorted from blood. The receptor set was obtained from a woman aged 18-29 years in good health. Both conserved end residues are part of each CDR3. A D gene is named only where the DNA matches it firmly. The size of a clone is reported for some rows only, either as once, few or many, or as a class for expanded clones.

CDR3aa,CDR3nt,abundance,j_gene,d_gene,v_gene
CASNGQGFSSYEQYF,TGTGCCAGCAACGGACAGGGTTTCAGCTCCTACGAGCAGTACTTC,few,TRBJ2-7,TRBD1,TRBV2
CASSPQSGTLQETQYF,TGTGCCAGCTCACCACAGTCAGGGACCCTCCAAGAGACCCAGTACTTC,.,TRBJ2-5,.,TRBV18
CASSKVREASGELFF,TGTGCCAGCAGTAAGGTTCGGGAGGCGAGCGGGGAGCTGTTTTTT,.,TRBJ2-2,TRBD2,TRBV28
CSAKPGAGEQYF,TGCAGTGCCAAGCCAGGGGCGGGAGAGCAGTACTTC,.,TRBJ2-7,.,TRBV20-1
CASSSRLDKETQYF,TGTGCCAGCAGTTCCAGACTAGACAAAGAGACCCAGTACTTC,.,TRBJ2-5,.,TRBV12-3/TRBV12-4
CSAQDRAADTQYF,TGCAGTGCCCAGGACAGGGCGGCAGATACGCAGTATTTT,.,TRBJ2-3,TRBD1,TRBV20-1
CASSLKAIVYGYTF,TGTGCCAGCAGCTTAAAGGCAATAGTATATGGCTACACCTTC,.,TRBJ1-2,.,TRBV7-2
CASSLGPTPSYNEQFF,TGTGCCAGCAGCTTGGGTCCGACACCCTCCTACAATGAGCAGTTCTTC,.,TRBJ2-1,.,TRBV5-5
CASSSRSQETQYF,TGCGCCAGCAGCTCCCGAAGTCAAGAGACCCAGTACTTC,.,TRBJ2-5,.,TRBV5-1
CASSVKGSSYNEQFF,TGTGCCAGCAGCGTGAAGGGTAGCTCCTACAATGAGCAGTTCTTC,.,TRBJ2-1,.,TRBV9
CSARFAGDGANVLTF,TGCAGTGCTAGATTTGCCGGGGACGGGGCCAACGTCCTGACTTTC,.,TRBJ2-6,.,TRBV20-1
CASSPRQGNYGYTF,TGTGCCAGCAGTCCCAGACAGGGAAACTATGGCTACACCTTC,many,TRBJ1-2,TRBD1,TRBV12-3/TRBV12-4
CASRRRGAGELFF,TGTGCCAGCAGGAGACGGGGGGCCGGGGAGCTGTTTTTT,.,TRBJ2-2,TRBD2,TRBV9